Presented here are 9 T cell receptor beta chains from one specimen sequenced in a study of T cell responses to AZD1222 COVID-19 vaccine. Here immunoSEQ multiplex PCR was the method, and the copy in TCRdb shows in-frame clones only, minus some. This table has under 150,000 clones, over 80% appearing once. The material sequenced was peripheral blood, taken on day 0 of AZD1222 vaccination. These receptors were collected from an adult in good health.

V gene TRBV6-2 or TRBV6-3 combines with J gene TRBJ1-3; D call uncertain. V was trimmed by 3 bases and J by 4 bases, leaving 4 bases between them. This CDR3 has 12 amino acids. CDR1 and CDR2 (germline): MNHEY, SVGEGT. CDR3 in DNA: TGTGCCAGCAGTTATCCCGGAAACACCATATATTTT. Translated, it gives CASSYPGNTIYF.

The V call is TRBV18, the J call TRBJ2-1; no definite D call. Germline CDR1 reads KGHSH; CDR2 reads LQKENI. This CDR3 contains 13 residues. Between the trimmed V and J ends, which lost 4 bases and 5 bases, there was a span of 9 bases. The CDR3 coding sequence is TGTGCCAGCTCACACGGCCCCGACAATGAGCAGTTCTTC. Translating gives CASSHGPDNEQFF. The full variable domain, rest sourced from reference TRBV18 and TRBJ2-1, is NAGVMQNPRHLVRRRGQEARLRCSPMKGHSHVYWYRQLPEEGLKFMVYLQKENIIDESGMPKERFSAEFPKEGPSILRIQQVVRGDSAAYFCASSHGPDNEQFFGPGTRLTVL.

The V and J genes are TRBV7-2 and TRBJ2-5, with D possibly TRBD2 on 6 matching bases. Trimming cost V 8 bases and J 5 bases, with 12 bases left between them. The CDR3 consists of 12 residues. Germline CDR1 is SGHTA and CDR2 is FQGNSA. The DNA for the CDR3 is TGTGCCAGCGGGGGGTCGAGGGAGACCCAGTACTTC. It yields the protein CASGGSRETQYF.

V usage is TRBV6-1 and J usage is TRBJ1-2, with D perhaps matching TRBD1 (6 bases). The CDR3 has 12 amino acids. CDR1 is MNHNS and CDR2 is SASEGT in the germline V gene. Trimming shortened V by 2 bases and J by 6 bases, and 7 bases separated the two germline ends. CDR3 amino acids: CASSENRDGYTF. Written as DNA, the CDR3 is TGTGCCAGCAGTGAAAACAGGGATGGCTACACCTTC.

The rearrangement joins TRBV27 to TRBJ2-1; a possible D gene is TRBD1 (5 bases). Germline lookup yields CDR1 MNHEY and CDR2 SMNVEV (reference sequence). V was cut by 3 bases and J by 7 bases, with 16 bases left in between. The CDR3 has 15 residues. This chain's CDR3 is CASSFDGAALNEQFF. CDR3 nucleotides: TGTGCCAGCAGTTTCGATGGGGCAGCCTTGAATGAGCAGTTCTTC.

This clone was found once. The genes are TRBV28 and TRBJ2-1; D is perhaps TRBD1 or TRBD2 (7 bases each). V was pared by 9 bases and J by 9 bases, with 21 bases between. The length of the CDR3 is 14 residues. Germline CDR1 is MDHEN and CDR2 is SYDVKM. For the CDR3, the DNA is TGTGCCAGTTCAAGACAGGGCCCGGGGGGTGAGCAGTTCTTC. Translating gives CASSRQGPGGEQFF.

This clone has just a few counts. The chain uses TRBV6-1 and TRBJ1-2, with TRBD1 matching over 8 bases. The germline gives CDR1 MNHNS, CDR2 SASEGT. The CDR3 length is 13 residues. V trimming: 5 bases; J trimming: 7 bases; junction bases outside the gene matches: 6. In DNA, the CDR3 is TGTGCCAGCAGTATGGACAGGGCGGGTGGCTACACCTTC. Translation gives CASSMDRAGGYTF.

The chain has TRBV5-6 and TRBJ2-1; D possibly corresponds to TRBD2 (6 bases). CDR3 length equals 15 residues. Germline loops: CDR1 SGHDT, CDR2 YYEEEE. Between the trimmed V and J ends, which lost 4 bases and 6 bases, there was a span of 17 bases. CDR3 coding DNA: TGTGCCAGCAGCCCGGGGTTCGGGAGTGGCAATGAGCAGTTCTTC. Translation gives CASSPGFGSGNEQFF.

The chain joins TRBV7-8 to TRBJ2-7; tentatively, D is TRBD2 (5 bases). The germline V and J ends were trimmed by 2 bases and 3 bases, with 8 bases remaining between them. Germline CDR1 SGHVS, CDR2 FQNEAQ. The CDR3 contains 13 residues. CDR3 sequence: CASSLSSSYEQYF. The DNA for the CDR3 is TGTGCCAGCAGCTTATCTAGCAGCTACGAGCAGTACTTC.